The rows below give T cell receptor beta chains drawn from one sample of a study of T cells after yellow fever vaccination. One entry per CDR3 protein, called by TCRdb with MiXCR from the 5' RACE reads. The table shows 450,000 to 600,000 distinct CDR3 sequences, with around 16% occurring only once. This specimen was PBMCs, taken less than 6 days after the first yellow fever vaccination. The receptors were sampled from a man aged 18 to 29 who received the YFV17D yellow fever vaccine. CDR3s include the opening cysteine and the closing phenylalanine or tryptophan. The D gene is left open where the match is weak. Clone size is stated in some rows and not others, as once, few, many or a class when expanded.

v_call: TRBV5-4
clone_size: .
j_call: TRBJ1-1
d_call: TRBD1
cdr3_nt: TGTGCCAGCACCCCCTCCGGGGACAGTAGGGCCACTGAAGCTTTCTTT
cdr3_aa: CASTPSGDSRATEAFF

v_call: TRBV5-1
clone_size: many
j_call: TRBJ1-4
d_call: .
cdr3_nt: TGCGCCAGCAGCTCCACTAGCGGAACTAATGAAAAACTGTTTTTT
cdr3_aa: CASSSTSGTNEKLFF

v_call: TRBV3-1
clone_size: .
j_call: TRBJ2-3
d_call: TRBD1
cdr3_nt: TGTGCCAGCAGCCCGTCCAAAGGGGGCGGCACAGATACGCAGTATTTT
cdr3_aa: CASSPSKGGGTDTQYF

v_call: TRBV30
clone_size: few
j_call: TRBJ1-1
d_call: .
cdr3_nt: TGTGCCTGGGTAACAGGAGGAGCCAACACTGAAGCTTTCTTT
cdr3_aa: CAWVTGGANTEAFF

v_call: TRBV18
clone_size: .
j_call: TRBJ2-7
d_call: TRBD1
cdr3_nt: TGTGCCAGCTCACCCCCTGGGGTAGGGGGCCCCTACGAGCAGTACTTC
cdr3_aa: CASSPPGVGGPYEQYF

v_call: TRBV6-4
clone_size: .
j_call: TRBJ2-3
d_call: .
cdr3_nt: TGTGCCAGCGCCCCGGGGATTGTAACAGATACGCAGTATTTT
cdr3_aa: CASAPGIVTDTQYF

v_call: TRBV6-5
clone_size: .
j_call: TRBJ1-2
d_call: .
cdr3_nt: TGTGCCAGCAGTTACTCGGGCAGGGTAAACTATGGCTACACCTTC
cdr3_aa: CASSYSGRVNYGYTF

v_call: TRBV6-2/TRBV6-3
clone_size: few
j_call: TRBJ2-2
d_call: .
cdr3_nt: TGTGCCAGCAGTTACGCCAGTTGGGGCACCGGGGAGCTGTTTTTT
cdr3_aa: CASSYASWGTGELFF

v_call: TRBV12-3/TRBV12-4
clone_size: .
j_call: TRBJ2-1
d_call: .
cdr3_nt: TGTGCCAGCAGTTTATATCCCAGGGAGGCCTACAATGAGCAGTTCTTC
cdr3_aa: CASSLYPREAYNEQFF

v_call: TRBV7-3
clone_size: .
j_call: TRBJ2-7
d_call: TRBD1
cdr3_nt: TGTGCCAGCAGCTCGGACAGGGGGCCTGAGGAGCAGTACTTC
cdr3_aa: CASSSDRGPEEQYF

v_call: TRBV7-2
clone_size: .
j_call: TRBJ1-1
d_call: .
cdr3_nt: TGTGCCAGCAGCTTCCGGACACCGAACACTGAAGCTTTCTTT
cdr3_aa: CASSFRTPNTEAFF

v_call: TRBV27
clone_size: .
j_call: TRBJ1-4
d_call: .
cdr3_nt: TGTGCCAGCAGACGGGGCTCTAATGAAAAACTGTTTTTT
cdr3_aa: CASRRGSNEKLFF

v_call: TRBV20-1
clone_size: few
j_call: TRBJ1-1
d_call: .
cdr3_nt: TGCAGTGCTAGAGGCCCGGGGGGGTGGAGGACTGAAGCTTTCTTT
cdr3_aa: CSARGPGGWRTEAFF

v_call: TRBV6-1
clone_size: many
j_call: TRBJ2-2
d_call: .
cdr3_nt: TGTGCCAGCAATGAGGCGTTGGCCGGGGAGCTGTTTTTT
cdr3_aa: CASNEALAGELFF

v_call: TRBV11-2
clone_size: few
j_call: TRBJ2-2
d_call: .
cdr3_nt: TGTGCCAGCAGCTGGCAGGGGCCGAACACCGGGGAGCTGTTTTTT
cdr3_aa: CASSWQGPNTGELFF

v_call: TRBV28
clone_size: .
j_call: TRBJ1-1
d_call: .
cdr3_nt: TGTGCCAGCAGTCAAATCTCCGGACAGGAAGCTTTCTTT
cdr3_aa: CASSQISGQEAFF

v_call: TRBV20-1
clone_size: .
j_call: TRBJ2-3
d_call: TRBD2
cdr3_nt: TGCAGTGCTATCGGGACTAGCGGGGGGACAGATACGCAGTATTTT
cdr3_aa: CSAIGTSGGTDTQYF

v_call: TRBV12-3/TRBV12-4
clone_size: few
j_call: TRBJ2-6
d_call: .
cdr3_nt: TGTGCCAGCAGCCGAACAGGGTCTGGGGCCAACGTCCTGACTTTC
cdr3_aa: CASSRTGSGANVLTF

v_call: TRBV20-1
clone_size: .
j_call: TRBJ2-4
d_call: .
cdr3_nt: TGCAGTGCTAGAGATCCCGTAGGGGTAGCCAAAAACATTCAGTACTTC
cdr3_aa: CSARDPVGVAKNIQYF

v_call: TRBV5-4
clone_size: many
j_call: TRBJ1-2
d_call: .
cdr3_nt: TGTGCCAGCAGCGACTATGGCTACACCTTC
cdr3_aa: CASSDYGYTF

v_call: TRBV5-1
clone_size: .
j_call: TRBJ2-3
d_call: TRBD2
cdr3_nt: TGCGCCAGCAGGGACGGGACTAGTGTGGATACGCAGTATTTT
cdr3_aa: CASRDGTSVDTQYF

v_call: TRBV3-1
clone_size: .
j_call: TRBJ2-5
d_call: TRBD2
cdr3_nt: TGTGCCAGCAGCCAACGGAGCGGGGGGGCCATAGAGACCCAGTACTTC
cdr3_aa: CASSQRSGGAIETQYF

v_call: TRBV9
clone_size: .
j_call: TRBJ2-1
d_call: TRBD1
cdr3_nt: TGTGCCAGCAGCGTGGGTCCGGGACAGGGGCCCAATGAGCAGTTCTTC
cdr3_aa: CASSVGPGQGPNEQFF

v_call: TRBV15
clone_size: .
j_call: TRBJ1-4
d_call: .
cdr3_nt: TGTGCCACCAGCAGAGACCCAGGGCTGGGTGCTAATGAAAAACTGTTTTTT
cdr3_aa: CATSRDPGLGANEKLFF

v_call: TRBV5-1
clone_size: .
j_call: TRBJ2-7
d_call: .
cdr3_nt: TGCGCCAGCAGCGTAACAGGGAGCGAGCAGTACTTC
cdr3_aa: CASSVTGSEQYF

v_call: TRBV7-9
clone_size: .
j_call: TRBJ2-5
d_call: TRBD2
cdr3_nt: TGTGCAACGACGGGGACTAGCGGGGGTGAGGAGACCCAGTACTTC
cdr3_aa: CATTGTSGGEETQYF

v_call: TRBV12-3/TRBV12-4
clone_size: many
j_call: TRBJ2-3
d_call: TRBD2
cdr3_nt: TGTGCCAGCGCGGGACTAGCGGGGGCCACAGATACGCAGTATTTT
cdr3_aa: CASAGLAGATDTQYF

v_call: TRBV4-1
clone_size: few
j_call: TRBJ2-5
d_call: TRBD2
cdr3_nt: TGCGCCAGCAGTGGGAGCGGGGGGGCAGTGGAGACCCAGTACTTC
cdr3_aa: CASSGSGGAVETQYF

v_call: TRBV20-1
clone_size: few
j_call: TRBJ1-1
d_call: .
cdr3_nt: TGCAGTGCTAATCAGGGTATGAACACTGAAGCTTTCTTT
cdr3_aa: CSANQGMNTEAFF

v_call: TRBV2
clone_size: few
j_call: TRBJ2-1
d_call: .
cdr3_nt: TGTGCCAACCTGCGTGGAAATGAGCAGTTCTTC
cdr3_aa: CANLRGNEQFF

v_call: TRBV27
clone_size: .
j_call: TRBJ2-5
d_call: .
cdr3_nt: TGTGCCAGCGGATCGCGGGAGACCCAGTACTTC
cdr3_aa: CASGSRETQYF

v_call: TRBV9
clone_size: .
j_call: TRBJ2-1
d_call: .
cdr3_nt: TGTGCCAGCAGCGGCGAACCGGGACTCCTTTACAATGAGCAGTTCTTC
cdr3_aa: CASSGEPGLLYNEQFF

v_call: TRBV6-5
clone_size: .
j_call: TRBJ2-5
d_call: .
cdr3_nt: TGTGCCAGCAGTTACAACCTGCGGGAGACCCAGTACTTC
cdr3_aa: CASSYNLRETQYF

v_call: TRBV5-6
clone_size: few
j_call: TRBJ2-5
d_call: .
cdr3_nt: TGTGCCAGCAGCTTGTGGCGGGAGACCCAGTACTTC
cdr3_aa: CASSLWRETQYF

v_call: TRBV20-1
clone_size: .
j_call: TRBJ1-1
d_call: .
cdr3_nt: TGCAGTGCTAGAGACAGAGGGGACGGATACACTGAAGCTTTCTTT
cdr3_aa: CSARDRGDGYTEAFF

v_call: TRBV7-2
clone_size: .
j_call: TRBJ2-5
d_call: TRBD1
cdr3_nt: TGTGCCAGCAGCGAACAGGGGTTGAGGGAGACCCAGTACTTC
cdr3_aa: CASSEQGLRETQYF

v_call: TRBV5-1
clone_size: many
j_call: TRBJ2-1
d_call: TRBD2
cdr3_nt: TGCGCCAGCAGCTCCGGGGGGGACTCCTACAATGAGCAGTTCTTC
cdr3_aa: CASSSGGDSYNEQFF

v_call: TRBV5-5
clone_size: .
j_call: TRBJ1-5
d_call: .
cdr3_nt: TGTGCCAGCAGCTTGGAAGGAAGGGATTGGGAGCCCCAGCATTTT
cdr3_aa: CASSLEGRDWEPQHF

v_call: TRBV28
clone_size: .
j_call: TRBJ2-3
d_call: .
cdr3_nt: TGTGCCAGCAGTATCGGGGCAACGGGGGATACGCAGTATTTT
cdr3_aa: CASSIGATGDTQYF

v_call: TRBV28
clone_size: .
j_call: TRBJ1-1
d_call: .
cdr3_nt: TGTGCCAGCAGTCACCTAAGGCGAGGAGCTTTCTTT
cdr3_aa: CASSHLRRGAFF